Detailed here is one T cell receptor (beta chain). These data originate in a study of T cells in narcolepsy. Across the whole study: Donors had narcolepsy type 1 or type 2, or were healthy controls.

TCRdb's table, derived via immunoSEQ multiplex PCR, lists solely in-frame clones and lacks some. This table holds roughly 27,000 clones, roughly nine tenths found once. J gave up 2 bases and V 2 bases, and 5 bases lay outside the gene matches. Germline-derived CDR1 and CDR2 are KGHSH and LQKENI. This CDR3 contains 15 residues. Sequencing was performed on CD45RA- memory CD4+ T cells from PBMCs. The chain has TRBV18 and TRBJ1-1; 7 bases align to TRBD1. The sequence derives from a human donor with narcolepsy. Written as DNA, the CDR3 is TGTGCCAGCTCACCAATAACAGGGGATAACACTGAAGCTTTCTTT. This translates into CASSPITGDNTEAFF.